This T cell receptor (beta chain) appears in the sequencing data of a study of regulatory T cells in long-lasting Graves disease (dated by TCRdb to the early 2020s). Background for the entire study: Patients with newly diagnosed Graves' disease had been on antithyroid drugs for under 3 months. Persistent Graves' disease patients were compared with newly diagnosed Graves' disease patients by peripheral blood TCR sequencing and RNA sequencing. The study took place in China and was registered as a clinical trial. A total of roughly 33 samples underwent TCR sequencing: approximately 13 from persistent and 20 from newly diagnosed Graves' disease patients.

Results the study describes overall, beyond this receptor: Sequencing and analysis were restricted to the TCR beta chain. Persistent Graves' disease patients showed lower TCR Shannon entropy and fewer highly expanded clones than newly diagnosed patients, suggesting clonal expansion. Only peripheral blood was studied, because thyroid tissue, the primary lesion, was inaccessible. Persistent patients shared more public clonotypes among themselves (around 3,000) than newly diagnosed patients did (nearly 1,000). TRBV28, TRBJ1-2 and TRBJ2-5 were preferentially used in persistent disease, while TRBV20-1 and TRBJ2-1 were favored in newly diagnosed disease. The small sample size was acknowledged by the authors as a limitation that may reduce accuracy.

V is cut back by 0 bases and J by 4 bases, with 14 bases in the junction unmatched. CDR1 and CDR2 are drawn from the germline V gene (reference sequence): DFQATT, SNEGSKA. The CDR3 runs 17 amino acids, cysteine and phenylalanine included. Here the CDR3 DNA is all that survives: 51 bases in frame from base 1. With respect to this clonotype: No antigen is known for it. No per-base quality is available; no much larger clone lies one base away.

Read against the paper, the sample's time point label means: newly diagnosed GD, antithyroid drugs for less than 3 months. For both TCR sequencing and RNA sequencing, RNA was extracted from PBMCs using TRIzol. Graves' disease was diagnosed according to American Thyroid Association guidelines. Recruitment of patients was carried out at an endocrinology department in Xi'an, China. From each patient, 7.5 to 10 milliliters of peripheral blood was collected into an EDTA anticoagulant tube. Ficoll Paque Plus density gradient separation was used to isolate PBMCs, and no further T cell sorting was done. An Agilent 2100 Bioanalyzer and agarose gel were used to assess RNA quality, and a NanoDrop 2000 was used to measure RNA concentration. The method was multiplex PCR. The sequencing machine was an Illumina HiSeq 4000. To build TCR beta libraries, CDR3 regions were amplified by Arm-PCR using iRepertoire HTBI primers. PCR products were gel purified before sequencing. The published analysis was carried out like this. Gene usage analysis of CDR3 amino acid clonotypes relied on the 60 or so TRBV and more than twelve TRBJ segments identified across samples. COPE and FqMerger were used to merge filtered high-quality paired reads into contigs. BLAST was used to align contigs to the IMGT TRBV, TRBD and TRBJ reference genes, and CDR3 was defined following IMGT. Any clonotype with a frequency above 0.1% was counted as a highly expanded clone. Shannon entropy served as the measure of repertoire diversity, while the Gini coefficient captured V-J evenness. Public clonotypes were defined as clonotypes shared by more than one individual. TCRdb reran the public reads through fastp at Q25 and MiXCR, keeping productive beta chains. Rows merge per CDR3 protein into single entries with the most common DNA and genes. TCRdb assigned the V and J calls; the authors' analysis was not used. The sample profile shows approximately 540,000 distinct CDR3 sequences; 12% of them were found once. About 8.3% of the sample is held by the ten biggest clonotypes.

In addition, the sample was reused for a study of T cells in Graves' hyperthyroidism and ophthalmopathy. According to the second study: Graves' hyperthyroidism was defined as stable when no progression to ophthalmopathy occurred over 18 months of follow-up. Hyperthyroidism patients were newly diagnosed, with disease duration under 2 months, and aged 18 to 65 years. Any patient with an uncontrolled infection, another autoimmune disease, pregnancy or lactation was excluded. Clinical symptoms, serum thyroxine and TRAb, thyroid ultrasound, and orbital computed tomography formed the basis for the diagnoses. The TCR CDR3 was subjected to a first round of RT-PCR using the HTBI primer set and the Qiagen OneStep RT-PCR kit. Blood samples also contained most of the expanded thyroid clonotypes (frequency above 0.001), which suggests that blood repertoires may reflect thyroid immune responses. In cross-validation, a model built on a 13 V-J signature told ophthalmopathy apart from stable hyperthyroidism with under 90% sensitivity and about 81% specificity, and in testing the same model reached 80%/75%. In validation, the model predicted progression to ophthalmopathy a median of about 6 months before onset, with roughly 70% sensitivity and about 75% specificity. A discovery cohort of about 95 patients, 43 with Graves' ophthalmopathy and approximately 55 with stable Graves' hyperthyroidism, was used to find distinguishing TCR V-J signatures. Whether ophthalmopathy could be predicted prospectively was tested in an independent validation cohort made up of under 20 hyperthyroidism patients plus 17 patients who later progressed to ophthalmopathy. The 80 to 100 discovery patients were randomly divided into training and test sets at a 7:3 ratio. In over five Graves' hyperthyroidism patients, the study also compared T-cell repertoires from thyroid tissue with T-cell repertoires from blood. Following sampling, methimazole starting at 30 mg daily was given to hyperthyroidism patients, and high-dose intravenous methylprednisolone was given to ophthalmopathy patients. Libraries were constructed in a second round of multiplex PCR, after which size selection and purification were performed. Libraries were sequenced paired-end with 100 bp reads on an Illumina HiSeq2000. SOAPnuke was used to process the raw data, with reads discarded if the reads contained adapters or uncalled bases, had a mean Phred below 15, or lacked an exact constant-primer or identifier match. COPE v1.2.5 was used to merge high-quality paired reads, and clonotypes were defined as unique nucleotide sequences. Clonotypes were aligned to IMGT TRBV, TRBD and TRBJ reference segments using MiTCR v1.1. Only V-J combinations with frequency above 0.0001, covering about 99% of repertoires, were analysed. The TCS score was defined as F50 (clonal expansion) divided by E x V (chaos), with BLOSUM62-based TCRdist calculated between CDR3 peptides within each V-J. Welch's t-statistics and random forest reduced some 510 V-J features to roughly 13, which were used in a naive Bayes classifier (R e1071). No statistical method was used to set the sample size in advance, and investigators knew the group allocation. According to the paper, TCR Vbeta CDR3 sequencing was carried out on around 140 peripheral blood samples, which came from under 50 ophthalmopathy, around 75 hyperthyroidism and roughly 17 progressor patients.

This chain joins TRBV20-1 to TRBJ2-7; 8 bases in between match TRBD2. The clonotype was recovered from a woman aged 25 to 45 with Graves disease. Donor details come from another sample of the same person, matched by shared clones. Sequencing used peripheral blood mononuclear cells (PBMCs), obtained at new diagnosis, from a patient treated with antithyroid drugs. The DNA sequence follows: TGCAGTGCTAGAGATCTATCAGCCAGCGGGAGTGTTTACGAGCAGTACTTC. This encodes CSARDLSASGSVYEQYF.